Listed below are T cell receptor beta chains from one sample, sequenced in a study of T cell responses to AZD1222 COVID-19 vaccine. Profiling relied on immunoSEQ multiplex PCR, and the TCRdb table lists in-frame clones only, not all of them. The data hold fewer than 150,000 clones, with 89% observed a single time. Sample: peripheral blood, taken 28 days after the second AZD1222 dose. The receptors were sampled from an adult who received the AZD1222 COVID-19 vaccine. Each CDR3 is given with its conserved first and last residue. D genes are given only for firm matches. Not every row has a clone size; where given, it reads once, few, many or a size class.

.	TRBV19	many	TRBJ2-2	CASSPRASPAVAGELFF	TGTGCCAGTAGTCCCAGGGCTAGCCCTGCGGTCGCCGGGGAGCTGTTTTTT
.	TRBV18	few	TRBJ2-7	CASSPGGRVGYEQYF	TGTGCCAGCTCACCGGGGGGAAGGGTGGGCTACGAGCAGTACTTC
.	TRBV11-2	.	TRBJ1-6	CASSLGLVESTLHF	TGTGCCAGCAGCTTAGGTTTGGTGGAATCAACCCTCCACTTT
.	TRBV9	.	TRBJ1-1	CASSVGMNTEAFF	TGTGCCAGCAGTGTAGGAATGAACACTGAAGCTTTCTTT
.	TRBV7-2	.	TRBJ1-5	CASSLQRAMGNQPQHF	TGTGCCAGCAGCTTACAGAGGGCTATGGGAAATCAGCCCCAGCATTTT
TRBD2	TRBV13	.	TRBJ2-3	CASSLVSGGTTSTDTQYF	TGTGCCAGCAGCTTAGTTAGCGGGGGGACCACTAGCACAGATACGCAGTATTTT
.	TRBV4-2	.	TRBJ2-2	CASSQDTSSRGELFF	TGTGCCAGCAGCCAGGATACTAGTTCCAGAGGGGAGCTGTTTTTT
.	TRBV10-3	.	TRBJ2-1	CAISESANNEQFF	TGTGCCATCAGTGAGTCTGCGAACAATGAGCAGTTCTTC
.	TRBV24-1	.	TRBJ2-5	CATSEAGRETQYF	TGTGCCACCAGTGAAGCGGGCAGAGAGACCCAGTACTTC
.	TRBV5-6	.	TRBJ1-6	CASSRDGSYNSPLHF	TGTGCCAGCAGCAGAGACGGTTCCTATAATTCACCCCTCCACTTT
.	TRBV25-1	.	TRBJ1-1	CASSETAYKDTEAFF	TGTGCCAGCAGTGAAACCGCTTACAAGGACACTGAAGCTTTCTTT
.	TRBV4-3	.	TRBJ1-6	CASSQEFGRSNSPLHF	TGCGCCAGCAGCCAAGAATTCGGGCGGAGTAATTCACCCCTCCACTTT
.	TRBV6-1	.	TRBJ1-1	CASSEYRGDTEAFF	TGTGCCAGCAGTGAATATAGGGGGGACACTGAAGCTTTCTTT
.	TRBV9	.	TRBJ1-1	CASSVSGYTEAFF	TGTGCCAGCAGCGTATCGGGGTACACTGAAGCTTTCTTT
.	TRBV24-1	.	TRBJ2-1	CATSVSQGGNEQFF	TGTGCCACCAGTGTAAGTCAGGGGGGGAATGAGCAGTTCTTC
TRBD2	TRBV2	.	TRBJ2-1	CASSPAGDYNEQFF	TGTGCCAGCAGTCCAGCGGGAGACTACAATGAGCAGTTCTTC
.	TRBV15	.	TRBJ2-5	CATSARLGETQYF	TGTGCCACCAGCGCCCGACTAGGAGAGACCCAGTACTTC
TRBD2	TRBV6-2/TRBV6-3	.	TRBJ2-3	CASSYRASGGESTDTQYF	TGTGCCAGCAGTTACCGGGCTAGCGGGGGGGAGAGCACAGATACGCAGTATTTT
TRBD1	TRBV19	.	TRBJ1-1	CASRDRVNTEAFF	TGTGCCAGTCGAGACAGGGTGAACACTGAAGCTTTCTTT
.	TRBV11-2	.	TRBJ1-3	CASSLDPTLRAGNTIYF	TGTGCCAGCAGCTTAGACCCTACGTTGAGGGCAGGAAACACCATATATTTT
.	TRBV14	once	TRBJ1-2	CASSQGLIYGYTF	TGTGCCAGCAGCCAGGGACTGATCTATGGCTACACCTTC
.	TRBV2	once	TRBJ1-3	CASSEGHSGNTIYF	TGTGCCAGCAGTGAAGGACACTCTGGAAACACCATATATTTT
.	TRBV4-1	.	TRBJ1-5	CASSQDPGLSQPQHF	TGCGCCAGCAGCCAAGATCCAGGGTTGAGTCAGCCCCAGCATTTT
TRBD1	TRBV9	.	TRBJ2-1	CASSARTGNNEQFF	TGTGCCAGCAGCGCCAGGACAGGGAACAATGAGCAGTTCTTC
.	TRBV7-3	.	TRBJ1-1	CASSIGPNTEAFF	TGTGCCAGCAGCATTGGGCCGAACACTGAAGCTTTCTTT
TRBD1	TRBV12-3/TRBV12-4	.	TRBJ2-7	CASSWDRAYEQYF	TGTGCCAGCAGCTGGGACAGAGCCTACGAGCAGTACTTC
.	TRBV6-1	.	TRBJ2-7	CASSDSGAGYEQYF	TGTGCCAGCAGTGATTCGGGGGCGGGCTACGAGCAGTACTTC
.	TRBV7-3	.	TRBJ2-1	CASSLTSDTYNEQFF	TGTGCCAGCAGCTTAACGTCGGACACCTACAATGAGCAGTTCTTC
.	TRBV27	.	TRBJ1-4	CASSGHFVEKLFF	TGTGCCAGCAGTGGGCATTTCGTCGAAAAACTGTTTTTT
.	TRBV30	.	TRBJ1-5	CAWSRGGDQPQHF	TGTGCCTGGAGTCGGGGGGGGGATCAGCCCCAGCATTTT